The clone carrying this T cell receptor (beta chain) was seen ten or more times. Antigen unknown. The data were obtained in a study of early T cells in non-severe SARS-CoV-2 infection. Notes on the study in general: Sequences matched to VDJdb favored anti-spike CD8 responses, while private and CD4 specificities were missed.

The CDR3 runs 14 residues. V was cut by 3 bases and J by 0 bases, with 9 bases left in between. CDR1 is SGHTA and CDR2 is FQGNSA in the germline V gene. In the library, individual cDNA molecules carried attached unique molecular identifiers. TCRdb ran MiXCR on the 5' RACE reads and lists one entry per CDR3 protein. The sample has 25,000 to 30,000 distinct CDR3 sequences, 6% to 7.5% seen once. The chain couples TRBV7-2 to TRBJ2-7; possibly TRBD1 for D (5 bases). The TCR comes from an adult who was a healthcare worker with PCR-confirmed SARS-CoV-2 infection or an uninfected control (not recorded which). The material sequenced was whole blood, taken at baseline. CDR3 in amino acids: CASSFLDNSYEQYF. CDR3 bases: TGTGCCAGCAGCTTCTTGGACAACTCCTACGAGCAGTACTTC.